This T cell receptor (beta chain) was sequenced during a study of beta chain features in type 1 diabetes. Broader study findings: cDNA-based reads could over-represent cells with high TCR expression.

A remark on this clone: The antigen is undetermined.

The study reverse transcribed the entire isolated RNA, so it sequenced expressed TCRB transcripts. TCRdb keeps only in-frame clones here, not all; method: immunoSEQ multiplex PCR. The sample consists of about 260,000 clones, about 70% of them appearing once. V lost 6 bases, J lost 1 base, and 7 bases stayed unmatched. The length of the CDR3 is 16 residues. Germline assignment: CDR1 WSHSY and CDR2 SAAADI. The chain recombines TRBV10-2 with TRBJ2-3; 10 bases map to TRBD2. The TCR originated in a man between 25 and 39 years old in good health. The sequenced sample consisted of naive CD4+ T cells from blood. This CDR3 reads CASRVLAGVGTDTQYF. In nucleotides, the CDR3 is TGCGCCAGCAGGGTTCTAGCGGGAGTGGGCACAGATACGCAGTATTTT.